The 23 T cell receptor beta chains below all came from one sample that was sequenced in a study of blood T cell repertoires in COVID-19. The method was immunoSEQ multiplex PCR; TCRdb's version includes in-frame clones alone and lacks a portion of them. This sample yields around 290,000 clones, of which around 87% are seen a single time; approximately 8% belongs to the top ten. The source material was peripheral blood. Every receptor here comes from a woman between 50 and 59 years old who had recovered from COVID-19.

The chain joins TRBV10-1 to TRBJ2-5; maybe TRBD2 (7 bases). This CDR3 is built from 15 residues. Between the trimmed V and J ends, which lost 7 bases and 1 base, there was a span of 16 bases. Germline CDR1 and CDR2: WNHNN and SYGVQD (reference sequence). The CDR3 spells CASKGGRCFQETQYF. The CDR3 bases are TGCGCCAGCAAGGGGGGGAGGTGTTTCCAAGAGACCCAGTACTTC.

The CDR3 sequence: CASSADRDPIYEQFF. CDR3 nucleotide sequence: TGCGCCAGCAGCGCCGACAGGGACCCTATTTATGAGCAGTTCTTC. The chain couples TRBV10-2 to TRBJ2-1; 7 bases map to TRBD1. The CDR3 is made up of 15 amino acids. V shed 6 bases and J 8 bases; nucleotides not matched to a gene: 13. From germline, CDR1 is WSHSY and CDR2 SAAADI.

This clone was picked up a small number of times. This rearrangement joins TRBV29-1 to TRBJ1-2; D might be TRBD1 (5 bases). V lost 6 bases and J 6 bases, leaving 8 bases between the germline ends. This CDR3 has 10 residues. Germline CDR1 SQVTM, CDR2 ANQGSEA. In DNA form, the CDR3 reads TGCAGCGTGGGGGAGGATGGCTACACCTTC. Protein sequence: CSVGEDGYTF.

This rearrangement joins TRBV27 to TRBJ2-3, with 10 bases that match TRBD2. Germline V gene lookup returns CDR1 MNHEY and CDR2 SMNVEV (reference sequence). The V and J ends lost 5 bases and 0 bases, in that order; junction bases with no gene match: 5. The CDR3 totals 16 residues. The CDR3 region has the DNA TGTGCCAGCAGTACATTTAGCGGGGGGAGCACAGATACGCAGTATTTT. It specifies CASSTFSGGSTDTQYF.

This clone was found once. This chain connects TRBV6-5 to TRBJ1-3; 8 bases are a match to TRBD1. V gave up 3 bases and J gave up 8 bases; unmatched junction bases: 6. CDR1 and CDR2 (germline): MNHEY, SVGAGI. The CDR3 spans 14 residues. In nucleotides, the CDR3 is TGTGCCAGCAGTTATAGTCAGGGGGCACACACCATATATTTT. This sequence encodes CASSYSQGAHTIYF.

The V call is TRBV24-1, the J call TRBJ2-2; no clear D. The V gene lost 1 base and the J gene lost 7 bases, with 3 bases spanning the gap. Germline V gene data show CDR1 as KGHDR and CDR2 as SFDVKD. The CDR3 consists of 12 residues. The CDR3 coding sequence is TGTGCCACCAGTGATTTATACGGGGAGCTGTTTTTT. Residues: CATSDLYGELFF.

This sequence joins TRBV30 and TRBJ1-1; D possibly corresponds to TRBD1 (6 bases). The CDR3 has 16 amino acids. Trimming cost V 0 bases and J 0 bases, with 14 bases left between them. Per germline, CDR1 GTSNPN and CDR2 SVGIG (reference sequence). CDR3 sequence (DNA): TGTGCCTGGAGTGTACAGGGCAGTCCCTTGAACACTGAAGCTTTCTTT. It translates to CAWSVQGSPLNTEAFF.

By frequency in the sample, this clone is medium-sized. This chain uses TRBV7-9 with TRBJ2-2, with a tentative D call TRBD1 (6 bases). This CDR3 has 15 amino acids. Trimming removed 4 bases at V and 4 bases at J, with 13 bases between. From germline, CDR1 is SEHNR and CDR2 FQNEAQ (reference sequence). DNA of the CDR3: TGTGCCAGCAGCTCAACGGGACACCCCACCGGGGAGCTGTTTTTT. Amino acids: CASSSTGHPTGELFF.

Only a few counts were recorded for this clone. V usage is TRBV6-2 or TRBV6-3 and J usage is TRBJ2-7; TRBD1 matches at 9 bases. The CDR3 loop spans 16 amino acids. CDR1 and CDR2 (germline): MNHEY, SVGEGT. Trimming at V came to 2 bases and at J to 1 base, leaving 6 bases not matched to a gene. CDR3 amino acids: CASSYGGGTGSYEQYF. CDR3 bases: TGTGCCAGCAGTTACGGAGGAGGGACAGGGTCCTACGAGCAGTACTTC.

The V gene is TRBV5-4, the J gene TRBJ1-6; 9 positions match TRBD1. The CDR3 runs 15 residues. Germline-derived CDR1 and CDR2 are SGHNT and YYREEE (reference sequence). With 4 bases clipped from V and 10 bases from J, the junction kept 9 bases outside the gene matches. CDR3 in amino acids: CASSSRGQGYSPLHF. Written as DNA, the CDR3 is TGTGCCAGCAGCAGCAGAGGACAGGGGTACTCACCCCTCCACTTT.

The rearrangement links TRBV4-2 to TRBJ2-3; 7 bases are a match to TRBD2. The V gene's germline CDR1 is LGHNA and CDR2 YNFKEQ. V was pared by 1 base and J by 8 bases, with 6 bases of the junction left unmatched. The CDR3 sequence is 14 residues long. The CDR3 here is CASSQVGGSGTQYF. CDR3 sequence (DNA): TGTGCCAGCAGCCAAGTGGGGGGGAGCGGTACGCAGTATTTT.

The chain couples TRBV30 to TRBJ1-1; 10 bases map to TRBD1. V trimming: 2 bases; J trimming: 11 bases; junction bases outside the gene matches: 11. Germline CDR1 is GTSNPN and CDR2 is SVGIG (reference sequence). The CDR3 runs to 14 residues. Here the CDR3 reads CAWSRRDRGVFAFF. The CDR3 nucleotides are TGTGCCTGGAGTCGTCGGGACAGGGGTGTTTTTGCTTTCTTT. Full variable domain (remainder filled in from reference TRBV30 and TRBJ1-1): SQTIHQWPATLVQPVGSPLSLECTVEGTSNPNLYWYRQAAGRGLQLLFYSVGIGQISSEVPQNLSASRPQDRQFILSSKKLLLSDSGFYLCAWSRRDRGVFAFFGQGTRLTVV.

V and J are TRBV5-1 and TRBJ1-2, with D tentatively TRBD1 (6 bases). The germline CDR1 and CDR2 sequences are SGHRS and YFSETQ. Trimming cost V 3 bases and J 6 bases, with 15 bases left between them. CDR3 length equals 14 residues. DNA for the CDR3: TGCGCCAGCAGCTCCGCAGGGGAGGGGAATGGCTACACCTTC. Translation gives CASSSAGEGNGYTF.

The chain is built from TRBV3-1 (or the pseudogene TRBV3-2) and TRBJ1-2, with D perhaps TRBD1 (5 bases). CDR1 is LGHDT and CDR2 is YNNKEL in the germline V gene (reference sequence). The V and J ends lost 4 bases and 2 bases respectively, with 8 bases between them. The CDR3 contains 13 residues. The CDR3 spells CASSPRQNYGYTF. CDR3 nucleotides: TGTGCCAGCAGCCCTAGACAGAACTATGGCTACACCTTC.

This rearrangement joins TRBV5-1 to TRBJ2-1, with unresolved D. The length of the CDR3 is 13 residues. Trimming removed 4 bases from V and 8 bases from J, with 13 bases in between. Per germline, CDR1 SGHRS and CDR2 YFSETQ. CDR3 sequence: CASSREISDEQFF. In DNA form, the CDR3 reads TGCGCCAGCAGCAGAGAGATTAGTGATGAGCAGTTCTTC.

The chain is built from TRBV28 and TRBJ1-1; D might be TRBD1 (5 bases). The V end was cut by 8 bases, the J end by 4 bases, with 26 bases between. The CDR3 contains 17 residues. The germline V gene has CDR1 MDHEN and CDR2 SYDVKM. The CDR3 sequence is CASLGVFGRGLATEAFF. In DNA, the CDR3 is TGTGCCAGCTTAGGCGTGTTTGGTAGGGGTTTGGCCACTGAAGCTTTCTTT.

The chain combines TRBV7-2 with TRBJ2-2; possible D gene TRBD2, 7 bases. The V gene's germline CDR1 is SGHTA and CDR2 FQGNSA. With 5 bases removed from V and 8 bases from J, the gap between germline ends came to 21 bases. The CDR3 length is 16 residues. In DNA form, the CDR3 reads TGTGCCAGCAGCCTAGGGGGGAGGGTCGTTAATGGGGAGCTGTTTTTT. It is translated as CASSLGGRVVNGELFF.

This rearrangement joins TRBV28 to TRBJ1-2, with 7 bases fitting TRBD1. Germline lookup yields CDR1 MDHEN and CDR2 SYDVKM. V was pared by 5 bases and J by 5 bases, with 8 bases of the junction left unmatched. The CDR3 is 14 residues long. The CDR3 reads CASSPGQVLYGYTF. The CDR3 DNA follows: TGTGCCAGCAGTCCCGGACAGGTTCTGTATGGCTACACCTTC.

The V gene is TRBV7-3, the J gene TRBJ2-1; D might be TRBD1 (5 bases). Germline CDR1 and CDR2: SGHTA and FQGTGA. V lost 0 bases and J lost 8, with 8 bases in between. The CDR3 is 13 amino acids. The CDR3 sequence is CASSLTRVDEQFF. In DNA form, the CDR3 reads TGTGCCAGCAGCTTAACCAGGGTCGATGAGCAGTTCTTC. Together with reference TRBV7-3 and TRBJ2-1, the CDR3 gives the full variable domain: GAGVSQTPSNKVTEKGKYVELRCDPISGHTALYWYRQSLGQGPEFLIYFQGTGAADDSGLPNDRFFAVRPEGSVSTLKIQRTERGDSAVYLCASSLTRVDEQFFGPGTRLTVL.

The chain carries TRBV30 and TRBJ2-7; TRBD1 matches 7 bases. The V gene's germline CDR1 is GTSNPN and CDR2 SVGIG (reference sequence). V lost 5 bases to trimming and J lost 1 base; unmatched junction nucleotides: 5. This CDR3 region has 13 residues. This CDR3 reads CAWAAGGSYEQYF. The CDR3 coding sequence is TGTGCCTGGGCGGCAGGGGGATCCTACGAGCAGTACTTC.

Only one count was recorded for this clone. The chain has TRBV25-1 and TRBJ1-6, with 7 bases lining up with TRBD1. V shed 8 bases and J 5 bases; nucleotides not matched to a gene: 3. CDR3 size: 13 residues. CDR1 and CDR2 from the germline V gene are MGHDK and SYGVNS. Written as DNA, the CDR3 is TGTGCCAGCGGACAGGTCGATAATTCACCCCTCCACTTT. Its translation is CASGQVDNSPLHF.

This clone was counted only a few times. The V and J genes are TRBV5-6 and TRBJ1-2, with 7 bases lining up with TRBD1. This CDR3 is built from 15 residues. Germline-derived CDR1 and CDR2 are SGHDT and YYEEEE. The V and J ends lost 3 bases and 2 bases, in that order; junction bases with no gene match: 7. This CDR3 reads CASSSLTTGNYGYTF. CDR3 nucleotide sequence: TGTGCCAGCAGCTCCCTCACGACAGGGAACTATGGCTACACCTTC.

The V gene is TRBV27, the J gene TRBJ2-5; 9 nucleotides match TRBD2. CDR1 is MNHEY and CDR2 is SMNVEV in the germline V gene (reference sequence). V lost 7 bases and J lost 3; bases outside the gene matches: 3. There are 13 residues in the CDR3. CDR3 amino acids: CASIGGREETQYF. In DNA form, the CDR3 reads TGTGCCAGCATTGGCGGGAGGGAAGAGACCCAGTACTTC.